This T cell receptor beta chain originates from a study of cytomegalovirus exposure and HLA in healthy donors. On this clone: Its antigen is unidentified. The junction departs from the called germline gene at one end, perhaps through a read error.

Healthy individuals who donated bone marrow served as the donors. Donors showed nominal health when sampled, although they likely had unrecorded immune exposures. Germline CDR1 SEHNR, CDR2 FQNEAQ (reference sequence). This CDR3 is built from 13 residues. The PCR employed 60 Vbeta primers together with 13 Jbeta primers. Profiled with immunoSEQ multiplex PCR; TCRdb holds only in-frame clones, not every one. The data contain about 120,000 clones, more than 65% of them singletons. Findings and caveats of the study: Owing to their indistinguishability, certain V segments, notably TRBV6-2 and TRBV6-3, were excluded. In an earlier analysis, about 87% or about 30%: the productive usage of most TCR beta V segments.

This rearrangement joins TRBV7-9 to TRBJ1-1; tentative D call: TRBD1 (6 bases). The sequenced sample was PBMCs. The TCR was taken from a man between 18 and 29 years old in good health and CMV-seronegative. CDR3 loop: CSSSLGGGTEAFF. The CDR3 region has the DNA TGTTCCAGCAGCTTAGGGGGGGGCACTGAAGCTTTCTTT.